This T cell receptor beta chain is drawn from a study of shared clonotypes between healthy human individuals. As processed by the authors: ImmunoSEQ only sent back junction sequences with no quality scores, so filtering was done differently. Only in-frame clones appear in the TCRdb table, and some are missing; sequencing was by immunoSEQ multiplex PCR. The D gene and trimming were derived from the DNA, and the V and J assignments and clone size from that table. The sample includes 2,500,000 or so clones, 90% to 95% of them seen just once. HIV-negative, healthy adults without recent acute infections or vaccinations were the donors. Researchers partitioned CD4+ cells into CD45RA+ naive and CD45RA-negative memory subsets. The receptor was derived from a man aged 18 to 30 in good health. Some clones in this sample may be carry-over from other donors' samples. Sequencing was performed on naive CD4+ T cells from PBMCs. As to subset: CD45RA+ positively selected.

This CDR3 reads CASSVRTSTNYGYTF. CDR3 DNA sequence: TGCGCCAGCAGTGTTAGGACAAGTACTAACTATGGCTACACCTTC. The chain combines TRBV10-2 with TRBJ1-2, with D perhaps matching TRBD1 (5 bases). There are 15 residues in the CDR3. CDR1 and CDR2 from the germline V gene are WSHSY and SAAADI. The V end was cut by 4 bases, the J end by 0 bases, with 12 bases between.